The TCR beta chain under discussion was sequenced for a study of identical twins' blood T cells. Findings of the study overall: Twins shared about as many clonotypes as their cloneset sizes predicted.

Via MiXCR, TCRdb re-called the 5' RACE reads, giving one row per CDR3 protein. The data show 300,000 to 400,000 distinct CDR3 sequences, over 25% seen once. To note about this clonotype: Its antigen is currently unknown.

Between the trimmed V and J ends, which lost 5 bases and 5 bases, there was a span of 19 bases. The CDR3 runs 16 residues. The sequence derives from a woman aged 18 to 55 in good health. The chain couples TRBV12-3 or TRBV12-4 to TRBJ1-5; D perhaps matches TRBD1 (5 bases). The sample consisted of PBMCs. DNA for the CDR3: TGTGCCAGCAGTCGGGGGGACCCAAGGGCGGATCAGCCCCAGCATTTT. Amino acids: CASSRGDPRADQPQHF.